Shown below are 29 T cell receptor beta chains from a single sample sequenced in a study of blood T cell repertoires in COVID-19. Profiled with immunoSEQ multiplex PCR; TCRdb holds only in-frame clones, not every one. The table records roughly 140,000 clones, around 84% of them present only once. The specimen sequenced was PBMCs or T cells enriched from blood (not recorded which). The source of these receptors is a man in his forties or fifties who had recovered from COVID-19.

The CDR3 coding sequence is TGTGCCAGCAGTTACAGGGGGACAGTTGGGGGCTATGGCTACACCTTC. This gives the protein CASSYRGTVGGYGYTF. The genes are TRBV6-5 and TRBJ1-2, with 7 nucleotides matching TRBD1. The ends lost 2 bases at V and 4 bases at J; junction bases unmatched: 10. The CDR3 is made up of 16 amino acids. From germline, CDR1 is MNHEY and CDR2 SVGAGI.

As concerns this clone: The sample carries other DNA sequences with the same CDR3. This chain uses TRBV2 with TRBJ1-5; 9 bases align to TRBD1. Germline V gene lookup returns CDR1 SNHLY and CDR2 FYNNEI. This CDR3 comprises 13 residues. V gave up 7 bases and J gave up 4 bases; unmatched junction bases: 2. In DNA, the CDR3 is TGTGCCAGCACTGGGACAGGGAATCAGCCCCAGCATTTT. It translates to CASTGTGNQPQHF.

The chain joins TRBV5-5 to TRBJ1-4, with D maybe TRBD1 (6 bases). Looked up from germline, CDR1 is SGHKS and CDR2 is YYEKEE (reference sequence). V was pared by 4 bases and J by 8 bases, with 18 bases between. The CDR3 covers 15 residues. CDR3: CASSPEGGRREKLFF. In nucleotides, the CDR3 is TGTGCCAGCAGCCCGGAAGGGGGAAGGAGGGAAAAACTGTTTTTT.

This sequence joins TRBV7-9 and TRBJ2-7; D is undetermined. This CDR3 comprises 12 residues. CDR1 is SEHNR, CDR2 FQNEAQ, per germline (reference sequence). The ends were cut back, 5 bases at V and 4 bases at J, with 9 bases in the middle. CDR3 coding DNA: TGTGCCAGCAGCACCCAGAAATACGAGCAGTACTTC. Protein: CASSTQKYEQYF.

This clone appeared a single time. In DNA form, the CDR3 reads TGTGCCAGCAAGACCGGGAGTACGAACACCGGGGAGCTGTTTTTT. Translating it yields CASKTGSTNTGELFF. The chain links TRBV7-9 to TRBJ2-2; the D gene is possibly TRBD2 (6 bases). With 7 bases removed from V and 0 bases from J, the gap between germline ends came to 12 bases. The germline V gene has CDR1 SEHNR and CDR2 FQNEAQ (reference sequence). CDR3 length equals 15 residues. Together with reference TRBV7-9 and TRBJ2-2, the CDR3 gives the full variable domain: DTGVSQNPRHKITKRGQNVTFRCDPISEHNRLYWYRQTLGQGPEFLTYFQNEAQLEKSRLLSDRFSAERPKGSFSTLEIQRTEQGDSAMYLCASKTGSTNTGELFFGEGSRLTVL.

With respect to this clone: Additional DNA sequences in this sample encode the identical CDR3. The V gene is TRBV2, the J gene TRBJ2-1; D might be TRBD1 (5 bases). Germline V gives CDR1 SNHLY, CDR2 FYNNEI. CDR3 size: 13 residues. V lost 4 bases and J lost 1, with 5 bases in between. The CDR3 loop is CASSGQSYNEQFF. For the CDR3, the DNA is TGTGCCAGCAGTGGACAGTCCTACAATGAGCAGTTCTTC.

This clone occurred a few times. This chain connects TRBV15 to TRBJ1-4; no definite D call. Trimming pared 3 bases from V and 6 bases from J, leaving 14 bases between. The CDR3 is 15 residues long. Germline loops: CDR1 LNHNV, CDR2 YYDKDF (reference sequence). The CDR3 is CATSRQAESYEKLFF. The CDR3 DNA reads as TGTGCCACCAGCAGGCAGGCCGAAAGCTATGAAAAACTGTTTTTT.

The V gene is TRBV5-4, the J gene TRBJ1-4; no clear D gene. The CDR3 length is 13 residues. From germline, CDR1 is SGHNT and CDR2 YYREEE (reference sequence). The V end was cut by 4 bases, the J end by 3 bases, with 7 bases between. Written as DNA, the CDR3 is TGTGCCAGCAGCGCGAACTCTAATGAAAAACTGTTTTTT. Translating gives CASSANSNEKLFF.

The rearrangement joins TRBV19 to TRBJ1-6; 10 bases align to TRBD1. Losses at the gene ends were 5 bases for V and 8 bases for J; bases not matched to a gene: 6. Per germline, CDR1 LNHDA and CDR2 SQIVND (reference sequence). This CDR3 comprises 15 residues. For the CDR3, the DNA is TGTGCCAGTAGTGCGGGACAGGGGCGGGATTCACCCCTCCACTTT. It is translated as CASSAGQGRDSPLHF.

The V gene is TRBV28, the J gene TRBJ1-4, with TRBD1 matching over 7 bases. With V trimmed by 1 base and J by 7 bases, 6 bases remained unmatched. This CDR3 is 15 amino acids long. Germline loops: CDR1 MDHEN, CDR2 SYDVKM. In DNA, the CDR3 is TGTGCCAGCAGTTTATCTGCAGGGGGAGGTGAAAAACTGTTTTTT. Translated: CASSLSAGGGEKLFF.

V gene TRBV5-1 combines with J gene TRBJ1-6, with a weak D call TRBD1 (6 bases). The V gene lost 2 bases and the J gene lost 0 bases, with 15 bases spanning the gap. From germline, CDR1 is SGHRS and CDR2 YFSETQ. This CDR3 contains 18 residues. The CDR3: CASSLGEQGSSYNSPLHF. As DNA, the CDR3 is TGCGCCAGCAGCTTAGGCGAGCAGGGGAGCTCCTATAATTCACCCCTCCACTTT.

The CDR3 sequence: CASSIGATGRGLFF. The CDR3 region has the DNA TGTGCCAGTAGTATAGGGGCGACAGGTCGGGGACTGTTTTTT. The rearrangement joins TRBV19 to TRBJ1-4; weak D call: TRBD1 (6 bases). Germline lookup yields CDR1 LNHDA and CDR2 SQIVND (reference sequence). With 1 base removed from V and 13 bases from J, the gap between germline ends came to 16 bases. The CDR3 is 14 residues long.

The chain recombines TRBV5-1 with TRBJ2-4; TRBD1 matches 9 bases. V was pared by 3 bases and J by 9 bases, with 16 bases of the junction left unmatched. CDR3 length: 17 residues. Per germline, CDR1 SGHRS and CDR2 YFSETQ. The CDR3 nucleotides are TGCGCCAGCAGCTCCGGCCCGGGACAGGGAGTGTTAGGCATTCAGTACTTC. It codes for CASSSGPGQGVLGIQYF.

The rearrangement joins TRBV2 to TRBJ2-7, with 8 bases that match TRBD2. Germline V gene lookup returns CDR1 SNHLY and CDR2 FYNNEI. Unmatched junction bases numbered 2, after V lost 1 base and J lost 3 bases. The CDR3 is 14 amino acids. CDR3 in amino acids: CASSEERGSYEQYF. In DNA, the CDR3 is TGTGCCAGCAGTGAAGAGCGGGGGAGCTACGAGCAGTACTTC. Variable domain in full (rest from reference TRBV2 and TRBJ2-7): EPEVTQTPSHQVTQMGQEVILRCVPISNHLYFYWYRQILGQKVEFLVSFYNNEISEKSEIFDDQFSVERPDGSNFTLKIRSTKLEDSAMYFCASSEERGSYEQYFGPGTRLTVT.

The chain joins TRBV30 to TRBJ1-1; no reliable D call. V lost 0 bases, J lost 0 bases, and 8 bases lay in between. Germline values: CDR1 GTSNPN, CDR2 SVGIG (reference sequence). The CDR3 spans 14 residues. CDR3 DNA sequence: TGTGCCTGGAGTGTACAGACCATGAACACTGAAGCTTTCTTT. It encodes CAWSVQTMNTEAFF.

The chain uses TRBV3-1 (or the pseudogene TRBV3-2) and TRBJ2-3; 10 bases map to TRBD1. CDR1 and CDR2 from the germline V gene are LGHDT and YNNKEL (reference sequence). V shed 4 bases and J 7 bases; nucleotides not matched to a gene: 5. The CDR3 totals 14 residues. CDR3 protein: CASSPRQGAYTQYF. The CDR3 DNA follows: TGTGCCAGCAGCCCTCGACAGGGGGCTTATACGCAGTATTTT.

The chain is built from TRBV2 and TRBJ2-5, with no clear D. The CDR3 extends over 12 amino acids. Germline V lookup: CDR1 SNHLY, CDR2 FYNNEI. V shed 4 bases and J shed 5 bases, with 8 bases lying between them. CDR3 sequence reads: CASSVAAETQYF. In DNA form, the CDR3 reads TGTGCCAGCAGTGTGGCAGCGGAGACCCAGTACTTC.

The table lists this clone with a count of one. V is TRBV5-1 and J is TRBJ1-2; 9 bases are shared with TRBD1. Germline values: CDR1 SGHRS, CDR2 YFSETQ. The V segment lost 0 bases and the J segment 4 bases; nucleotides outside the gene matches: 4. This CDR3 contains 15 residues. This chain's CDR3 is CASSLEGQGFYGYTF. CDR3 coding DNA: TGCGCCAGCAGCTTGGAGGGACAGGGCTTCTATGGCTACACCTTC.

V and J are TRBV20-1 and TRBJ1-2; tentatively, D is TRBD1 (6 bases). Per the germline V gene, CDR1 is DFQATT and CDR2 is SNEGSKA (reference sequence). There are 12 residues in the CDR3. The V and J ends lost 3 bases and 7 bases respectively, with 12 bases between them. The CDR3 nucleotides read TGCAGTGCTAGTTTCAGGGGCCTTGGCTACACCTTC. It specifies CSASFRGLGYTF.

The chain employs TRBV2 and TRBJ1-5, with TRBD1 matching 7 bases. CDR3 length equals 15 residues. Trimming cost V 4 bases and J 7 bases; bases outside gene matches: 10. Germline V CDR1 and CDR2: SNHLY, FYNNEI. CDR3 DNA sequence: TGTGCCAGCAGTGGTGACAGGGCGGTGAAGCAGCCCCAGCATTTT. Translating gives CASSGDRAVKQPQHF.

The V gene is TRBV5-5, the J gene TRBJ1-5; unclear D gene. The CDR3 consists of 15 residues. V lost 0 bases, J lost 7 bases, and 14 bases lay in between. The V gene's germline CDR1 is SGHKS and CDR2 YYEKEE (reference sequence). The CDR3 here is CASSLEVSGVQPQHF. DNA for the CDR3: TGTGCCAGCAGCTTGGAAGTGAGCGGGGTCCAGCCCCAGCATTTT. Combining the CDR3 with reference TRBV5-5 and TRBJ1-5 gives the whole variable domain DAGVTQSPTHLIKTRGQQVTLRCSPISGHKSVSWYQQVLGQGPQFIFQYYEKEERGRGNFPDRFSARQFPNYSSELNVNALLLGDSALYLCASSLEVSGVQPQHFGDGTRLSIL.

J is TRBJ1-3 and V is TRBV18; 10 bases map to TRBD1. The CDR3 extends over 16 amino acids. Unmatched junction bases numbered 8, after V lost 5 bases and J lost 4 bases. Per the germline V gene, CDR1 is KGHSH and CDR2 is LQKENI. CDR3 protein: CASSSAGTGAGNTIYF. CDR3 bases: TGTGCCAGCTCATCGGCCGGGACAGGGGCCGGAAACACCATATATTTT.

V and J are TRBV3-1 (or the pseudogene TRBV3-2) and TRBJ2-2, with D perhaps matching TRBD1 (5 bases). Germline V gene data show CDR1 as LGHDT and CDR2 as YNNKEL (reference sequence). CDR3 length: 17 amino acids. V lost 0 bases, J lost 4 bases, and 15 bases lay in between. CDR3 region: CASSQERSRVFTGELFF. The CDR3, as DNA: TGTGCCAGCAGCCAAGAAAGATCCAGGGTTTTCACCGGGGAGCTGTTTTTT.

The rearrangement joins TRBV29-1 to TRBJ1-3, with D tentatively TRBD1 (6 bases). The CDR3 has 14 residues. V lost 6 bases and J 2 bases, leaving 14 bases between the germline ends. Germline CDR1 SQVTM, CDR2 ANQGSEA. Written as DNA, the CDR3 is TGCAGCGTCCGAGGGGACACCCCTGGAAACACCATATATTTT. Translated: CSVRGDTPGNTIYF.

This rearrangement joins TRBV4-3 to TRBJ1-5, with TRBD1 as a possible D gene (6 bases). Looked up from germline, CDR1 is LGHNA and CDR2 is YSLEER. Trimming left V 0 bases short and J 7 bases short, with 13 bases between. There are 15 residues in the CDR3. The CDR3 spells CASSQDRGAGQPQHF. In nucleotides, the CDR3 is TGCGCCAGCAGCCAAGATCGGGGGGCAGGACAGCCCCAGCATTTT.

V usage is TRBV18 and J usage is TRBJ2-4; 8 positions agree with TRBD1. V trimming: 2 bases; J trimming: 1 base; junction bases outside the gene matches: 10. Germline CDR1 KGHSH, CDR2 LQKENI. The CDR3 has 18 amino acids. The CDR3 spells CASSPNIGQGWAKNIQYF. The CDR3, as DNA: TGTGCCAGCTCACCAAATATCGGACAGGGATGGGCCAAAAACATTCAGTACTTC.

The V call is TRBV18, the J call TRBJ1-5; 8 nucleotides agree with TRBD1. Trimming at V came to 1 base and at J to 5 bases, leaving 10 bases not matched to a gene. Germline V gene lookup returns CDR1 KGHSH and CDR2 LQKENI. There are 17 residues in the CDR3. The CDR3 DNA sequence: TGTGCCAGCTCACCACGAGAAGGGTGGACAGGGCATCAGCCCCAGCATTTT. Translation gives CASSPREGWTGHQPQHF. The full variable domain, in which reference TRBV18 and TRBJ1-5 provide the parts outside the CDR3, is NAGVMQNPRHLVRRRGQEARLRCSPMKGHSHVYWYRQLPEEGLKFMVYLQKENIIDESGMPKERFSAEFPKEGPSILRIQQVVRGDSAAYFCASSPREGWTGHQPQHFGDGTRLSIL.

This chain joins TRBV3-1 (or the pseudogene TRBV3-2) and TRBJ2-2; weak D call: TRBD1 (6 bases). Germline lookup yields CDR1 LGHDT and CDR2 YNNKEL (reference sequence). CDR3 length: 18 residues. Trimming cost V 4 bases and J 5 bases, with 23 bases left between them. The CDR3 region is CASSRRRDMERRTGELFF. CDR3 nucleotides: TGTGCCAGCAGCCGCCGCCGGGACATGGAAAGGAGAACCGGGGAGCTGTTTTTT.

This chain joins TRBV10-3 and TRBJ2-7; D call uncertain. Trimming stripped 6 bases from V and 2 bases from J, with 5 bases between. The CDR3 has 11 residues. Looked up from germline, CDR1 is ENHRY and CDR2 is SYGVKD. CDR3 DNA sequence: TGTGCCATCAGCACAACCTACGAGCAGTACTTC. Its protein is CAISTTYEQYF.